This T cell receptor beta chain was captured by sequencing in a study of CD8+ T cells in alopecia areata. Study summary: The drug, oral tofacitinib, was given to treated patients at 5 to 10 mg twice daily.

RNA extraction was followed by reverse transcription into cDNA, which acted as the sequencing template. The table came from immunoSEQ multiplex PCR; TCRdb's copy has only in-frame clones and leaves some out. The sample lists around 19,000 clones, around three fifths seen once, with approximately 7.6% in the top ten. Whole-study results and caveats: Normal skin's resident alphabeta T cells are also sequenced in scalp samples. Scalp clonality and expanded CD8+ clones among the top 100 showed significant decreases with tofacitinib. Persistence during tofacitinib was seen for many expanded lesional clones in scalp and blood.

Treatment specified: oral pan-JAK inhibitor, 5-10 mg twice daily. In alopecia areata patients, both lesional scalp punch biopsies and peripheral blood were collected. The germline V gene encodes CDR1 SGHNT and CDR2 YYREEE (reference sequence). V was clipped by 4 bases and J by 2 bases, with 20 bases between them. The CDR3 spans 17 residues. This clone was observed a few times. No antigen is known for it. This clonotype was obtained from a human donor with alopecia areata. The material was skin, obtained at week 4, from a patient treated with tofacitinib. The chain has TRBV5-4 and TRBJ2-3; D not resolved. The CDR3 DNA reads TGTGCCAGCAGCCAAGATCGCAACCTCCTGGTCACAGATACGCAGTATTTT. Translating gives CASSQDRNLLVTDTQYF. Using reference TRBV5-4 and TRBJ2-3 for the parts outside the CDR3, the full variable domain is ETGVTQSPTHLIKTRGQQVTLRCSSQSGHNTVSWYQQALGQGPQFIFQYYREEENGRGNFPPRFSGLQFPNYSSELNVNALELDDSALYLCASSQDRNLLVTDTQYFGPGTRLTVL.